These 26 T cell receptor beta chains came from one sample sequenced in a study of cytomegalovirus exposure and HLA in healthy donors. Researchers ran the PCR with 60 Vbeta and 13 Jbeta primers. Data came from immunoSEQ multiplex PCR; TCRdb stores just in-frame clones and leaves some out. The table records more than 150,000 clones, 76% of them present only once. Sequenced input: PBMCs. The receptors were gathered from a young man in good health and CMV-seronegative.

The rearrangement uses TRBV9 and TRBJ2-7, with TRBD1 identical over 7 bases. The CDR3 has 14 amino acids. Germline CDR1 reads SGDLS; CDR2 reads YYNGEE. The V and J ends lost 4 bases and 1 base, in that order; junction bases with no gene match: 5. The CDR3: CASSSDRRSYEQYF. CDR3 DNA sequence: TGTGCCAGCAGCTCGGACAGGAGGTCCTACGAGCAGTACTTC.

The chain uses TRBV5-1 and TRBJ2-3, with 10 positions matching TRBD1. Trimming cost V 4 bases and J 6 bases; bases outside gene matches: 11. This CDR3 has 16 residues. Germline V lookup: CDR1 SGHRS, CDR2 YFSETQ. The CDR3, as DNA: TGCGCCAGCAGCGGGCAGGGACAGGGGAGTGCGGATACGCAGTATTTT. Its translation: CASSGQGQGSADTQYF. Full variable domain (outside the CDR3, taken from reference TRBV5-1 and TRBJ2-3): KAGVTQTPRYLIKTRGQQVTLSCSPISGHRSVSWYQQTPGQGLQFLFEYFSETQRNKGNFPGRFSGRQFSNSRSEMNVSTLELGDSALYLCASSGQGQGSADTQYFGPGTRLTVL.

V gene TRBV2 combines with J gene TRBJ2-2; 8 bases fit TRBD2. J gave up 5 bases and V 3 bases, and 5 bases lay outside the gene matches. Germline V gene data show CDR1 as SNHLY and CDR2 as FYNNEI. This CDR3 region has 15 residues. CDR3 region: CASSEAGGSTGELFF. The CDR3 DNA reads as TGTGCCAGCAGTGAGGCGGGAGGTTCTACCGGGGAGCTGTTTTTT.

J is TRBJ2-6 and V is TRBV6-5; no definite D call. Germline V gene data show CDR1 as MNHEY and CDR2 as SVGAGI. The ends were cut back, 6 bases at V and 0 bases at J, with 6 bases in the middle. The CDR3 has 14 residues. In nucleotides, the CDR3 is TGTGCCAGCAGCCCCAGCTCTGGGGCCAACGTCCTGACTTTC. As protein: CASSPSSGANVLTF.

V gene TRBV28 combines with J gene TRBJ1-2, with TRBD1 identical over 10 bases. Germline trimming cut 4 bases from V and 5 bases from J; bases unmatched to any gene: 4. Germline values: CDR1 MDHEN, CDR2 SYDVKM. This CDR3 region has 14 residues. The CDR3 is CASSSGTGAYGYTF. The CDR3 DNA is TGTGCCAGCAGTTCCGGGACAGGGGCATATGGCTACACCTTC.

V is TRBV7-2 and J is TRBJ1-1; D not certain. CDR3 length: 14 amino acids. Germline-derived CDR1 and CDR2 are SGHTA and FQGNSA. The V and J ends lost 2 bases and 1 base respectively, with 8 bases between them. In nucleotides, the CDR3 is TGTGCCAGCAGCTTACTCGGAGAGAACACTGAAGCTTTCTTT. The encoded protein is CASSLLGENTEAFF. The variable domain in full, completed from reference TRBV7-2 and TRBJ1-1, reads GAGVSQSPSNKVTEKGKDVELRCDPISGHTALYWYRQSLGQGLEFLIYFQGNSAPDKSGLPSDRFSAERTGGSVSTLTIQRTQQEDSAVYLCASSLLGENTEAFFGQGTRLTVV.

The rearrangement uses TRBV19 and TRBJ1-5, with D maybe TRBD1 (5 bases). Looked up from germline, CDR1 is LNHDA and CDR2 is SQIVND (reference sequence). The CDR3 length is 16 residues. Trimming stripped 8 bases from V and 6 bases from J, with 23 bases between. The CDR3, as DNA: TGTGCCAGTTCTAGAGACTGGGGCGTAAATAGTCAGCCCCAGCATTTT. Its translation is CASSRDWGVNSQPQHF.

This chain joins TRBV4-1 and TRBJ1-4; TRBD1 matches at 7 bases. The CDR3 is 16 residues long. Germline assignment: CDR1 MGHRA and CDR2 YSYEKL. The J segment lost 7 bases and the V segment lost 4 bases, leaving 12 bases of the junction unmatched. CDR3 region: CASSRPQGSRVEKLFF. CDR3 in DNA: TGCGCCAGCAGCCGTCCACAGGGGAGTCGAGTTGAAAAACTGTTTTTT.

The genes are TRBV18 and TRBJ2-3, with D tentatively TRBD2 (6 bases). V lost 1 base and J 0 bases, leaving 14 bases between the germline ends. CDR1 and CDR2 (germline): KGHSH, LQKENI. CDR3 length: 17 amino acids. The CDR3 protein is CASSPRFGLASTDTQYF. The CDR3 DNA reads TGTGCCAGCTCACCACGGTTTGGGCTAGCGAGCACAGATACGCAGTATTTT.

The chain has TRBV5-1 and TRBJ1-1; 10 bases align to TRBD1. V dropped 5 bases and J dropped 8; count of bases not matched to a gene: 3. CDR3 length equals 12 residues. Germline V gives CDR1 SGHRS, CDR2 YFSETQ. Here the CDR3 reads CASSAGQGEAFF. CDR3 coding DNA: TGCGCCAGCAGTGCGGGACAGGGGGAAGCTTTCTTT.

V gene TRBV28 combines with J gene TRBJ2-5; TRBD1 matches 10 bases. Per the germline V gene, CDR1 is MDHEN and CDR2 is SYDVKM. The V gene end was trimmed by 8 bases and the J gene end by 5 bases; junction bases not matched to a gene: 8. The CDR3 contains 14 residues. CDR3 DNA sequence: TGTGCCAGCGGGGACAGGGGTAAGACGGAGACCCAGTACTTC. Translation gives CASGDRGKTETQYF.

This chain links TRBV6-1 with TRBJ1-5; D is possibly TRBD1 (6 bases). V dropped 0 bases and J dropped 2 bases, with 8 bases sitting between them. This CDR3 is 15 amino acids long. Germline V CDR1 and CDR2: MNHNS, SASEGT. The CDR3 DNA follows: TGTGCCAGCAGTGAAGCGGGGGCAGGCAATCAGCCCCAGCATTTT. This translates into CASSEAGAGNQPQHF.

The rearrangement uses TRBV28 and TRBJ1-4, with 9 bases fitting TRBD1. Per the germline V gene, CDR1 is MDHEN and CDR2 is SYDVKM. V shed 6 bases and J 7 bases; nucleotides not matched to a gene: 9. The CDR3 is 15 residues long. Written as DNA, the CDR3 is TGTGCCAGCAGCCAACTACAGGGGGCTTCTGAAAAACTGTTTTTT. Translation: CASSQLQGASEKLFF.

The chain links TRBV27 to TRBJ2-7; D possibly corresponds to TRBD2 (6 bases). The CDR3 contains 14 residues. Germline CDR1 MNHEY, CDR2 SMNVEV (reference sequence). Trimming left V 1 base short and J 4 bases short, with 11 bases between. The CDR3 region has the DNA TGTGCCAGCAGTTTATACGGGAGAGAATACGAGCAGTACTTC. Translation: CASSLYGREYEQYF.

The rearrangement links TRBV7-9 to TRBJ2-3, with TRBD1 identical over 7 bases. V was pared by 0 bases and J by 5 bases, with 8 bases of the junction left unmatched. The CDR3 has 16 amino acids. The germline gives CDR1 SEHNR, CDR2 FQNEAQ (reference sequence). CDR3 sequence: CASSLAQQGRGDTQYF. CDR3 nucleotides: TGTGCCAGCAGCTTAGCGCAACAGGGGAGAGGAGATACGCAGTATTTT.

The genes are TRBV30 and TRBJ1-2; D may be TRBD1 (5 bases). There are 17 residues in the CDR3. The V gene lost 4 bases and the J gene lost 8 bases, with 29 bases spanning the gap. Germline CDR1 and CDR2: GTSNPN and SVGIG (reference sequence). CDR3 in DNA: TGTGCCTGGATATCCCCCCTGACCAGGGTAAAAGCTGACGGCTACACCTTC. Protein sequence: CAWISPLTRVKADGYTF.

The chain recombines TRBV4-1 with TRBJ1-5, with 7 bases fitting TRBD1. Germline V gene sequence: CDR1 MGHRA, CDR2 YSYEKL. The CDR3 has 15 amino acids. V lost 3 bases, J lost 8 bases, and 10 bases stayed unmatched. The CDR3 spells CASSHLDRDREPQHF. The CDR3 DNA sequence: TGCGCCAGCAGCCACCTTGACAGGGATCGGGAGCCCCAGCATTTT.

The V gene is TRBV6-6, the J gene TRBJ1-3, with TRBD1 as a possible D gene (5 bases). V lost 7 bases to trimming and J lost 4 bases, with 17 bases between them. Germline-derived CDR1 and CDR2 are MNHNY and SVGAGI (reference sequence). The CDR3 runs to 15 residues. For the CDR3, the DNA is TGTGCCAGCACTCTCGGGGCGGGGGAGGGAAACACCATATATTTT. Protein: CASTLGAGEGNTIYF.

The gene calls are TRBV5-6 and TRBJ2-2; 10 nucleotides match TRBD1. V lost 3 bases, J lost 3 bases, and 2 bases stayed unmatched. The CDR3 sequence is 15 residues long. Germline V CDR1 and CDR2: SGHDT, YYEEEE. CDR3 residues: CASSSGTGDTGELFF. The CDR3 DNA reads TGTGCCAGCAGCTCCGGGACAGGGGACACCGGGGAGCTGTTTTTT. Drawing the rest from reference TRBV5-6 and TRBJ2-2, the complete variable domain is DAGVTQSPTHLIKTRGQQVTLRCSPKSGHDTVSWYQQALGQGPQFIFQYYEEEERQRGNFPDRFSGHQFPNYSSELNVNALLLGDSALYLCASSSGTGDTGELFFGEGSRLTVL.

The chain employs TRBV2 and TRBJ1-1; D unresolved. Germline CDR1 and CDR2: SNHLY and FYNNEI. The ends were cut back, 3 bases at V and 6 bases at J, with 14 bases in the middle. This CDR3 contains 14 residues. CDR3 protein: CASSEARGGAEAFF. The CDR3 DNA follows: TGTGCCAGCAGTGAGGCCCGAGGAGGAGCTGAAGCTTTCTTT.

CDR3 residues: CAWSLGGFNQPQHF. The CDR3 nucleotides are TGTGCCTGGAGCCTCGGAGGGTTCAATCAGCCCCAGCATTTT. The chain employs TRBV30 and TRBJ1-5; no reliable D call. Per the germline V gene, CDR1 is GTSNPN and CDR2 is SVGIG (reference sequence). The ends were cut back, 3 bases at V and 3 bases at J, with 12 bases in the middle. CDR3 length: 14 amino acids.

The CDR3 here is CASRLRGMLDQPQHF. CDR3 DNA sequence: TGTGCCAGCAGGCTCAGGGGGATGTTGGATCAGCCCCAGCATTTT. This chain uses TRBV27 with TRBJ1-5, with 7 bases matching TRBD1. Trimming took 6 bases from V and 5 from J; bases not matched to a gene: 10. CDR3 length: 15 amino acids. Germline V gene data show CDR1 as MNHEY and CDR2 as SMNVEV (reference sequence).

This chain links TRBV5-4 with TRBJ1-1, with 9 bases matching TRBD1. The germline V gene encodes CDR1 SGHNT and CDR2 YYREEE (reference sequence). The CDR3 has 16 amino acids. After removal of 4 bases from V and 1 base from J, the junction contained 8 bases not matched to a gene. The CDR3 bases are TGTGCCAGCAGCCTTGACAGGGGGAAGCAGAACACTGAAGCTTTCTTT. It is translated as CASSLDRGKQNTEAFF. The variable domain in full, completed from reference TRBV5-4 and TRBJ1-1, reads ETGVTQSPTHLIKTRGQQVTLRCSSQSGHNTVSWYQQALGQGPQFIFQYYREEENGRGNFPPRFSGLQFPNYSSELNVNALELDDSALYLCASSLDRGKQNTEAFFGQGTRLTVV.

The chain employs TRBV27 and TRBJ1-1; D not resolved. The CDR3 totals 15 residues. Per the germline V gene, CDR1 is MNHEY and CDR2 is SMNVEV (reference sequence). V lost 6 bases, J lost 5 bases, and 19 bases lay in between. CDR3 amino acids: CASSPRDLRGTEAFF. For the CDR3, the DNA is TGTGCCAGCAGCCCTAGGGATCTAAGAGGGACTGAAGCTTTCTTT.

The rearrangement links TRBV29-1 to TRBJ2-5, with 10 bases lining up with TRBD1. The J call could be wrong; TRBJ2-7 is a better fit for the DNA end. Germline CDR1 is SQVTM and CDR2 is ANQGSEA. The CDR3 covers 13 residues. CDR3 in amino acids: CSVLGQGEYEQYF. The CDR3, as DNA: TGCAGCGTCCTCGGACAGGGGGAATACGAGCAGTACTTC.

The rearrangement uses TRBV29-1 and TRBJ2-3, with 7 nucleotides matching TRBD1. The trim removed 4 bases at V and 4 bases at J, leaving 5 bases unmatched. Germline CDR1 is SQVTM and CDR2 is ANQGSEA. The CDR3 sequence is 13 residues long. The CDR3 loop is CSVGKGGADTQYF. CDR3 in DNA: TGCAGCGTTGGAAAAGGGGGCGCAGATACGCAGTATTTT.